One T cell receptor (beta chain) is described in this entry. The antigen is not known. Then a second PCR, running roughly 7 to 11 cycles, was carried out with a sample-barcoded 5' primer and a J-beta primer mix. TCRdb analysed the 5' RACE reads with MiXCR anew, one entry per CDR3 protein. Among 780,000 or so distinct CDR3 sequences listed, more than 50% were seen once. These data are taken from a study of blood T cells in healthy people across ages. Study-level points and caveats: Investigators treated diversity estimates from one million T cells as underestimates.

The V gene's germline CDR1 is LGHDT and CDR2 YNNKEL (reference sequence). Trimming stripped 5 bases from V and 1 base from J, with 12 bases between. The CDR3 spans 14 residues. Healthy Caucasians from Russia aged about 6 to 100 served as donors. Each sample yielded at least 6 million isolated PBMCs. The sequence was obtained from a man between 35 and 55 years old in good health. The rearrangement joins TRBV3-1 to TRBJ2-7; TRBD1 is a possible D gene (6 bases). Sequencing input: blood. The CDR3 protein is CASSYWTASYEQYF. The CDR3 DNA sequence: TGTGCCAGCAGCTATTGGACAGCTTCCTACGAGCAGTACTTC.